This note documents a single T cell receptor (beta chain) sequence. The clone's antigen remains unknown. Base qualities are missing; no much larger clone stands one base away. The record originates from a study of blood T cell repertoires in COVID-19 (TCRdb year 2020). Background for the entire study: Samples covering the acute and convalescent phases of COVID-19 were provided by collaborators in the United States, Italy and Spain. The material from the prospective study consisted of cDNA or gDNA derived from T cells, B-cell-depleted T cells, or PBMCs. The dataset comprised deeply sampled blood TCRbeta repertoires from subjects exposed to, actively infected with, or recovered from COVID-19. The repertoires were released in a freely available public database meant as a resource for research on the immune response to SARS-CoV-2. The samples were drawn from two sources: the first 160 participants of the ongoing ImmuneRACE study, and 1,254 subjects contributed by 6 global collaborators. Nearly every sample came with metadata listing a de-identified subject ID, COVID-19 status, age in years and sex. Where available, HLA class I and class II types were taken from metadata supplied by the sample provider and were not determined by assay-based typing. Study-wide conclusions, independent of this receptor: How much clinical and demographic metadata was included differed by source and by participant, and the metadata was provided uncurated.

Enrolling through a virtual design, the prospective study's participants ranged in age from roughly 18 to 100 years and lived across roughly 23 United States geographic areas. In the prospective study, participants were assigned to cohorts based on the clinical history participants reported in a screening survey and a study questionnaire. ImmuneRACE Cohort 3 recovered participants were defined by two consecutive negative NP/OP PCR tests, healthcare professional clearance, or symptom resolution. Each participant in the prospective study had whole blood, serum and a nasopharyngeal or oropharyngeal swab collected by mobile phlebotomists. Prospective study participants could optionally give additional blood draws and questionnaires over a roughly 2-month period. Blood samples from the prospective study were shipped frozen or at room temperature prior to DNA extraction. TCRbeta CDR3 regions were amplified from genomic DNA using the immunoSEQ Assay, a bias-controlled multiplex PCR. On the study's bioinformatics: The number of nucleated cells in each sample was estimated by amplification of reference gene primers within the assay. To quantify the absolute abundance of each unique TCRbeta CDR3 rearrangement, sequence reads were collapsed and filtered. Productive Simpson clonality was computed per sample as the square root of Simpson's diversity index over productive rearrangements. In TCRdb, the immuneACCESS table is reduced to in-frame sequences with V and J assigned. These tables do not hold every clone; where another copy was compared, an unresolved V gene accounts for under half, and the others remain unexplained. The DNA was the basis for D and trimming; V, J and clone size are from that table. The sample contains almost 500,000 clones, 88% of them found a single time. Of the sample, 6.5% to 8.5% falls within the top ten clones.

Its CDR3 holds 12 amino acids, cysteine through phenylalanine. The DNA shown is the 36-base CDR3, in frame from base 1. Via the germline V gene, CDR1 is SGDLS and CDR2 YYNGEE. Unmatched junction bases come to 6, with V trimmed by 6 bases and J by 9 bases. The TCR comes from a woman aged 60-70 years who had recovered from COVID-19. The chain is assembled from TRBV9 and TRBJ2-1; the junction holds 7 bases that match TRBD1. The material sequenced was PBMCs or T cells enriched from blood (not recorded which). The DNA sequence follows: TGTGCCAGCAATCACGAGGGGGCTGAGCAGTTCTTC. Translated, this is CASNHEGAEQFF. Extended through the reference TRBV9 and TRBJ2-1 proteins, this CDR3 yields the full variable domain: DSGVTQTPKHLITATGQRVTLRCSPRSGDLSVYWYQQSLDQGLQFLIQYYNGEERAKGNILERFSAQQFPDLHSELNLSSLELGDSALYFCASNHEGAEQFFGPGTRLTVL.